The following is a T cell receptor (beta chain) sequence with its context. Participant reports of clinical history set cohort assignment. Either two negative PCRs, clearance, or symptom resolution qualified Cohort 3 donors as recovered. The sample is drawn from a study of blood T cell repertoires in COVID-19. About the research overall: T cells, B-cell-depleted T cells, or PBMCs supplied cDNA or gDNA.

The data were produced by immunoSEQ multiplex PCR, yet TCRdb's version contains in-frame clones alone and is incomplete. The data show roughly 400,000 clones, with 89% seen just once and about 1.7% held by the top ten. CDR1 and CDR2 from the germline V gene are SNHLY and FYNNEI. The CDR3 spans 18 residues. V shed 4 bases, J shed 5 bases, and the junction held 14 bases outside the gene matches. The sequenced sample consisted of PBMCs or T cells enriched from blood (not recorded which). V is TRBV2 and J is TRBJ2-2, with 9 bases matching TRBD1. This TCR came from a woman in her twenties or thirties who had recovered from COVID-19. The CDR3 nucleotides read TGTGCCAGCAGTGGCGCTCTAGGGACAGGGCGGCTGACCGGGGAGCTGTTTTTT. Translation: CASSGALGTGRLTGELFF.